These T cell receptor beta chains were read from a single sample in a study of blood T cell repertoires in COVID-19. TCRdb's copy holds only in-frame clones and misses some; the assay was immunoSEQ multiplex PCR. This table holds 80,000 to 100,000 clones, around 90% found once. The sample comprised peripheral blood. The source of these receptors is a human donor with COVID-19, enrolled during active disease. The donor label of this sample is uncertain. The CDR3 runs from the conserved cysteine through the conserved F or W. The order of the fields is clone size, V gene, D gene, J gene, CDR3 length, CDR3 protein, CDR3 DNA. D genes are given only for firm matches. A row's size may be missing; if present it is once, few, many or a size class.

clone size: NA; V gene: TRBV19; D gene: NA; J gene: TRBJ2-1; CDR3 length: 15; CDR3 protein: CASSMTGEAFNEQFF; CDR3 DNA: TGTGCCAGTAGTATGACCGGGGAAGCGTTCAATGAGCAGTTCTTC
clone size: NA; V gene: TRBV9; D gene: TRBD2; J gene: TRBJ2-5; CDR3 length: 17; CDR3 protein: CASSAGLAGHVEETQYF; CDR3 DNA: TGTGCCAGCAGCGCGGGACTAGCGGGACACGTTGAAGAGACCCAGTACTTC
clone size: NA; V gene: TRBV19; D gene: TRBD1; J gene: TRBJ2-1; CDR3 length: 21; CDR3 protein: CASSIDRYRDTPGGDYNEQFF; CDR3 DNA: TGTGCCAGTAGTATAGATCGATACCGGGACACCCCAGGGGGAGACTACAATGAGCAGTTCTTC
clone size: NA; V gene: TRBV6-5; D gene: NA; J gene: TRBJ1-5; CDR3 length: 15; CDR3 protein: CASSPPGDSNQPQHF; CDR3 DNA: TGTGCCAGCAGCCCCCCCGGGGATAGCAATCAGCCCCAGCATTTT
clone size: once; V gene: TRBV6-4; D gene: NA; J gene: TRBJ1-2; CDR3 length: 15; CDR3 protein: CASRETGLTSYGYTF; CDR3 DNA: TGTGCCAGCAGAGAGACAGGCCTCACGAGCTATGGCTACACCTTC
clone size: few; V gene: TRBV27; D gene: NA; J gene: TRBJ1-6; CDR3 length: 15; CDR3 protein: CASSLGAWGNSPLHF; CDR3 DNA: TGTGCCAGCAGTTTGGGGGCATGGGGGAATTCACCCCTCCACTTT
clone size: once; V gene: TRBV4-1; D gene: NA; J gene: TRBJ1-3; CDR3 length: 13; CDR3 protein: CASSQETGNTIYF; CDR3 DNA: TGCGCCAGCAGCCAGGAGACTGGAAACACCATATATTTT
clone size: NA; V gene: TRBV15; D gene: NA; J gene: TRBJ1-2; CDR3 length: 17; CDR3 protein: CATSRDMAGRDNYGYTF; CDR3 DNA: TGTGCCACCAGCAGAGATATGGCGGGGCGGGATAACTATGGCTACACCTTC
clone size: NA; V gene: TRBV6-2/TRBV6-3; D gene: TRBD1; J gene: TRBJ1-1; CDR3 length: 14; CDR3 protein: CASSYVGGLTEAFF; CDR3 DNA: TGTGCCAGCAGTTACGTAGGGGGCCTAACTGAAGCTTTCTTT
clone size: NA; V gene: TRBV11-2; D gene: NA; J gene: TRBJ2-4; CDR3 length: 14; CDR3 protein: CASSLDPSRDIQYF; CDR3 DNA: TGTGCCAGCAGCTTAGATCCCAGTCGGGACATTCAGTACTTC
clone size: NA; V gene: TRBV18; D gene: NA; J gene: TRBJ2-5; CDR3 length: 13; CDR3 protein: CASSPRELETQYF; CDR3 DNA: TGTGCCAGCTCACCTCGCGAATTGGAGACCCAGTACTTC
clone size: NA; V gene: TRBV2; D gene: NA; J gene: TRBJ1-6; CDR3 length: 18; CDR3 protein: CASRQRGGDSSYNSPLHF; CDR3 DNA: TGTGCCAGCAGACAAAGGGGTGGGGATAGCTCCTATAATTCACCCCTCCACTTT
clone size: NA; V gene: TRBV30; D gene: NA; J gene: TRBJ2-7; CDR3 length: 13; CDR3 protein: CAWSVRSGGEQYF; CDR3 DNA: TGTGCCTGGAGTGTACGATCAGGAGGGGAGCAGTACTTC
clone size: NA; V gene: TRBV19; D gene: NA; J gene: TRBJ1-2; CDR3 length: 13; CDR3 protein: CASSIGGHYGYTF; CDR3 DNA: TGTGCCAGTAGTATCGGGGGACACTATGGCTACACCTTC
clone size: NA; V gene: TRBV5-1; D gene: NA; J gene: TRBJ1-6; CDR3 length: 17; CDR3 protein: CASSLRSGAAENSPLHF; CDR3 DNA: TGCGCCAGCAGCTTGCGGTCAGGTGCAGCGGAGAATTCACCCCTCCACTTT
clone size: NA; V gene: TRBV6-5; D gene: NA; J gene: TRBJ1-4; CDR3 length: 14; CDR3 protein: CASTRVGGREKLFF; CDR3 DNA: TGTGCCAGCACTCGAGTGGGGGGGCGGGAAAAACTGTTTTTT
clone size: NA; V gene: TRBV27; D gene: TRBD2; J gene: TRBJ2-5; CDR3 length: 13; CDR3 protein: CASQRGYQETQYF; CDR3 DNA: TGTGCCAGTCAGCGGGGGTACCAAGAGACCCAGTACTTC